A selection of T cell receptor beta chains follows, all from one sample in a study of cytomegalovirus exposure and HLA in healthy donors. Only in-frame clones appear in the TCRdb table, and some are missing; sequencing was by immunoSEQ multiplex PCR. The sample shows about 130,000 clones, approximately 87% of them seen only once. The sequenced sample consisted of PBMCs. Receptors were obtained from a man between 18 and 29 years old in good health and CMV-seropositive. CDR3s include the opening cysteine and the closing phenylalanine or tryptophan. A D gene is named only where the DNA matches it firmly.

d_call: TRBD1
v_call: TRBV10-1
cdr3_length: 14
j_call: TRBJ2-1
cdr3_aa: CASSGTGGYNEQFF

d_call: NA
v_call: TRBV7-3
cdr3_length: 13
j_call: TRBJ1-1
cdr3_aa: CASSLGSYTEAFF

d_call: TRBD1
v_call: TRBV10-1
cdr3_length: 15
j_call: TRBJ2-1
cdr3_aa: CASSVGGTGDNEQFF

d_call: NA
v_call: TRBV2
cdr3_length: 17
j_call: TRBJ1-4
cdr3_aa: CASSVPQGPPTNEKLFF

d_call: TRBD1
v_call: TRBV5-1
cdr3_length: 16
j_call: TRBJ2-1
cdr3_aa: CASSESGTEYYNEQFF

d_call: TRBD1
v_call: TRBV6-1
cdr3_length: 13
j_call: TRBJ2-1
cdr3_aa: CASSEEATGGEFF

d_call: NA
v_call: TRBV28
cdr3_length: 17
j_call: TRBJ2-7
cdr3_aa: CASSLTPAGRRSYEQYF

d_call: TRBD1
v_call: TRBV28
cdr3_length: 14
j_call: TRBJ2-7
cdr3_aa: CASSRGQGLHEQYF

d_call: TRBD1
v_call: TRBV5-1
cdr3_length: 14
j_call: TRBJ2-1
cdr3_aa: CASSSGQGGNEQFF

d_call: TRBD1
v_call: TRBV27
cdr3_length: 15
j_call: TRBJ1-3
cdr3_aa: CASSLTGTGGNTIYF

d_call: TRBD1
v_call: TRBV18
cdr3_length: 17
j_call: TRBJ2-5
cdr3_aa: CASSPNEGQGYQETQYF

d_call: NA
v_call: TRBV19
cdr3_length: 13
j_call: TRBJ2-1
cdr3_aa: CASSISGINEQFF

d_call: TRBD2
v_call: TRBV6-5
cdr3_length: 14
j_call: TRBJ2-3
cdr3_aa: CASSYLYAGEQQSF

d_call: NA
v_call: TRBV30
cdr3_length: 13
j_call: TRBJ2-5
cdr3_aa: CAWSDPGIETQYF

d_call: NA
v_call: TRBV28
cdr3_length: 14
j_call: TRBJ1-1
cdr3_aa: CASIRAGMNTEAFF

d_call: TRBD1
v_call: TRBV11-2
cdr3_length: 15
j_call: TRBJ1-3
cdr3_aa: CASSAGTGSGNTIYF

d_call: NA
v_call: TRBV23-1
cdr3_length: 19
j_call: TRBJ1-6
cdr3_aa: CASSQSDSLVALYNSPLHF

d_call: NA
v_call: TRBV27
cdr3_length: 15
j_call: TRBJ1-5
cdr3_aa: CASSGRGISNQPQHF

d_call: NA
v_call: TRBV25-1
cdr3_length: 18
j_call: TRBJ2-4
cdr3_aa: CASSEYIPAGRLENIQYF

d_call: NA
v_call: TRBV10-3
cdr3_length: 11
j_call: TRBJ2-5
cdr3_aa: CAISDGGPGDF

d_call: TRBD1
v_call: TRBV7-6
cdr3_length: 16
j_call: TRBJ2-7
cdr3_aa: CASSLTAGGLSYGQYF

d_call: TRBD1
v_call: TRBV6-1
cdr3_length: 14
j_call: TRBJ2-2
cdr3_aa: CATTTGSRAGELFF

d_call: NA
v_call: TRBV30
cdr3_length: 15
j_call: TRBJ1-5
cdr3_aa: CAWPPGVTRNQPQHF

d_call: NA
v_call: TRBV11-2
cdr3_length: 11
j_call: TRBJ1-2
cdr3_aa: CASSPFDGYTF

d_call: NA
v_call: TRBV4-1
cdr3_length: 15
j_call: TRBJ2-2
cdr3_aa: CASSHLTGLTGELFF

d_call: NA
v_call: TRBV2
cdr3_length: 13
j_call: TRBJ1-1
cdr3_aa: CASRQGLYTEAFF

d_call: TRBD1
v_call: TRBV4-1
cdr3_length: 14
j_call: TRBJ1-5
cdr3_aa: CASSQTQGNQPQHF

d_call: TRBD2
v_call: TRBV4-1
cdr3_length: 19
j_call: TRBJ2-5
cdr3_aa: CASSQGLGARRGVGETQYF

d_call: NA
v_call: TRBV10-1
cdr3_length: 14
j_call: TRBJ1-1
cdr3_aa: CASRPDRSNTEAFF

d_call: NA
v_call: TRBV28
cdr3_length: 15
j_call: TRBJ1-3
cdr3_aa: CASSLLSSSGNTIYF

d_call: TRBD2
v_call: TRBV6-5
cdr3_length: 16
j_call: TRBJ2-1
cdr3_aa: CASSHWTSGGAGEQFF